This T cell receptor beta chain was obtained from a study of early T cells in non-severe SARS-CoV-2 infection. V dropped 10 bases and J dropped 9 bases, with 13 bases sitting between them. CDR3 length: 10 residues. TCRdb independently ran MiXCR on the 5' RACE reads; one entry per CDR3 protein. This sample has 20,000 to 30,000 distinct CDR3 sequences; about 4.5% occur once, and the top ten carry 15% to 17%. This clonotype came up many times. The chain uses TRBV23-1 and TRBJ2-7; D may be TRBD1 (6 bases). TRBV23-1 is classed as an ORF, of uncertain function. The sample taken for sequencing was whole blood. The clonotype was recovered from an adult who was a healthcare worker with PCR-confirmed SARS-CoV-2 infection or an uninfected control (not recorded which). The CDR3 sequence: CAIPRGSQYF. The DNA of the CDR3 is TGCGCCATCCCCAGGGGATCGCAGTACTTC.